One and the same sample provided the 6 T cell receptor beta chains below, sequenced in a study of shared clonotypes between healthy human individuals. Positively selected for CCR7, the CD45RO-negative cells used as naive CD8 cells excluded terminally differentiated effector memory CD45RA+ cells. Generated by immunoSEQ multiplex PCR, the TCRdb table keeps only in-frame clones and is missing some. Of around 1.9 million clones in the sample, 80% to 95% were seen once. The sequencing input was naive CD8+ T cells from PBMCs. These receptors were collected from a man between 18 and 29 years old in good health. Some clones in this sample may be carry-over from other donors' samples.

This clone was seen once. The CDR3 coding sequence is TGTGCCAGCAGCGTAAACAGGGGTAACTATGGCTACACCTTC. Translated, it gives CASSVNRGNYGYTF. V and J are TRBV13 and TRBJ1-2; 7 bases map to TRBD1. V shed 5 bases, J shed 1 base, and the junction held 4 bases outside the gene matches. Germline values: CDR1 PRHDT, CDR2 FYEKMQ (reference sequence). The CDR3 totals 14 residues.

V gene TRBV27 combines with J gene TRBJ2-1; TRBD1 is a possible D gene (5 bases). Trimming removed 9 bases at V and 4 bases at J, with 16 bases between. The CDR3 loop spans 14 amino acids. The germline V gene has CDR1 MNHEY and CDR2 SMNVEV (reference sequence). CDR3 protein: CASRLGAWYNEQFF. In DNA form, the CDR3 reads TGTGCCAGTAGATTAGGGGCTTGGTACAATGAGCAGTTCTTC.

The V and J genes are TRBV5-6 and TRBJ1-2; weak D call: TRBD1 (6 bases). The V end was cut by 0 bases, the J end by 5 bases, with 17 bases between. CDR3 length: 16 amino acids. Germline V gene lookup returns CDR1 SGHDT and CDR2 YYEEEE. The DNA of the CDR3 is TGTGCCAGCAGCTTGGGGGCCGGGGGCGCTTATTATGGCTACACCTTC. Protein: CASSLGAGGAYYGYTF.

The chain recombines TRBV29-1 with TRBJ2-7, with TRBD1 matching 8 bases. CDR1 is SQVTM, CDR2 ANQGSEA, per germline. The V segment lost 1 base and the J segment 3 bases; nucleotides outside the gene matches: 8. This CDR3 spans 15 amino acids. The CDR3 DNA reads TGCAGCGTTGAAGCTTCTATTGGACAGGGCTACGAGCAGTACTTC. The encoded protein is CSVEASIGQGYEQYF.

The chain has TRBV2 and TRBJ2-7, with D hard to call. The CDR3 is 11 amino acids. CDR1 is SNHLY, CDR2 FYNNEI, per germline. V was clipped by 6 bases and J by 7 bases, with 10 bases between them. The CDR3 is CASRGTLEQYF. The CDR3 DNA follows: TGTGCCAGCAGAGGAACGCTAGAGCAGTACTTC.

This rearrangement joins TRBV6-1 to TRBJ2-6; a possible D gene is TRBD1 (6 bases). Looked up from germline, CDR1 is MNHNS and CDR2 is SASEGT. V was cut by 4 bases and J by 2 bases, with 15 bases left in between. The CDR3 contains 17 residues. The CDR3 is CASSVPGHYPGANVLTF. CDR3 sequence (DNA): TGTGCCAGCAGTGTGCCGGGACATTACCCTGGGGCCAACGTCCTGACTTTC.